The TCR beta chain described here comes from a study of spatial heterogeneity in lung cancer. Study-level information: Tumor-region TCR transcript counts correlated strongly with a T cell module score from matched bulk RNA-seq.

Study-level results: The study found that expanded intratumoral alpha and beta TCR counts tracked tumor mutation counts.

Time point specified: sample taken at primary tumor resection. Samples were donated by 72 untreated early-stage non-small cell lung cancer patients. Sequencing was performed on whole RNA extracted from tumor and nontumor lung tissue, or from frozen PBMC, and the material was left unsorted. One entry per CDR3 protein, called by TCRdb with MiXCR from the 5' RACE reads. The data show 9,000 to 10,000 distinct CDR3 sequences, less than 7.5% seen once. The germline CDR1 and CDR2 sequences are SGHNT and YYREEE (reference sequence). The CDR3 runs to 11 residues. V was trimmed by 4 bases and J by 3 bases, leaving 4 bases between them. This clonotype turned up a few times. The target antigen is unknown.

The genes are TRBV5-4 and TRBJ2-5; D uncertain. This sequence originates from a female donor with early-stage non-small cell lung cancer. Sequenced material: lung tumor tissue, taken at surgery. The DNA for the CDR3 is TGTGCCAGCAGCAAAAAAGAGACCCAGTACTTC. Translation: CASSKKETQYF.